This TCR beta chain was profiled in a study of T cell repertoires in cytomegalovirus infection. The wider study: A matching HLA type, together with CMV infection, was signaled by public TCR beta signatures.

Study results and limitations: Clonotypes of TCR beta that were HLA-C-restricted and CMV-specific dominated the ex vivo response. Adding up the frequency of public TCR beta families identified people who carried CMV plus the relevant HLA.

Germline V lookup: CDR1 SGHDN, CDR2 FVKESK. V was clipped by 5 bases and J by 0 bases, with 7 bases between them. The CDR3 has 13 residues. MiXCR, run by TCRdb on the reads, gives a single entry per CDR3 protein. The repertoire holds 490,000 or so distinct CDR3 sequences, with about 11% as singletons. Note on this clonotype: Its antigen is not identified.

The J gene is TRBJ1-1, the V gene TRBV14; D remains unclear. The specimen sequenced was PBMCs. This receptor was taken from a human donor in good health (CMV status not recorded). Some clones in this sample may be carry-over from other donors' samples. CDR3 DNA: TGTGCCAGCAGCGGATGGCTGAACACTGAAGCTTTCTTT. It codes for CASSGWLNTEAFF.